The 5 T cell receptor beta chains in this list originate from one sample, sequenced in a study of early T cells in non-severe SARS-CoV-2 infection. Each CDR3 protein gets one entry after TCRdb re-called the 5' RACE reads with MiXCR. The data hold more than 55,000 distinct CDR3 sequences, with around 9.3% observed a single time. Sequencing was carried out using whole blood. The receptors come from an adult who was a healthcare worker with PCR-confirmed SARS-CoV-2 infection or an uninfected control (not recorded which).

CDR3 nucleotides: TGTGCCAGCAGATTATTCCGGTCCGGGACAGGGACTGGAAACACCATATATTTT. Its translation: CASRLFRSGTGTGNTIYF. J is TRBJ1-3 and V is TRBV7-2, with 9 bases lining up with TRBD1. The CDR3 covers 18 residues. The ends lost 6 bases at V and 2 bases at J; junction bases unmatched: 14. Looked up from germline, CDR1 is SGHTA and CDR2 is FQGNSA.

The genes are TRBV28 and TRBJ2-7; no firm D call. The germline gives CDR1 MDHEN, CDR2 SYDVKM. V was cut by 3 bases and J by 7 bases, with 13 bases left in between. This CDR3 contains 13 residues. DNA for the CDR3: TGTGCCAGCAGTTTGGCCTTTGTGGGTGAGCAGTACTTC. Protein: CASSLAFVGEQYF.

This clonotype came up many times. The rearrangement links TRBV28 to TRBJ2-3, with 13 bases fitting TRBD2. The junction had 16 bases not matched to a gene; V was cut back by 2 bases and J by 2 bases. This CDR3 is 21 amino acids long. The germline gives CDR1 MDHEN, CDR2 SYDVKM. CDR3 sequence reads: CASSLRPGLAGDNSFTDTQYF. DNA for the CDR3: TGTGCCAGCAGTTTAAGGCCTGGACTAGCGGGAGACAATTCCTTCACAGATACGCAGTATTTT. Looking up the rest from reference TRBV28 and TRBJ2-3 gives the full variable domain: DVKVTQSSRYLVKRTGEKVFLECVQDMDHENMFWYRQDPGLGLRLIYFSYDVKMKEKGDIPEGYSVSREKKERFSLILESASTNQTSMYLCASSLRPGLAGDNSFTDTQYFGPGTRLTVL.

This clonotype was seen only a few times. The chain is built from TRBV5-5 and TRBJ2-1; 10 nucleotides align to TRBD2. Trimming cost V 4 bases and J 2 bases; bases outside gene matches: 6. Germline V gives CDR1 SGHKS, CDR2 YYEKEE (reference sequence). This CDR3 contains 16 residues. CDR3 loop: CASSVILAGAYNEQFF. The CDR3 coding sequence is TGTGCCAGCAGCGTAATTCTAGCGGGAGCCTACAATGAGCAGTTCTTC.

This clonotype was seen only a few times. The chain has TRBV7-9 and TRBJ1-1, with TRBD1 as a possible D gene (6 bases). With 4 bases removed from V and 8 bases from J, the gap between germline ends came to 11 bases. The CDR3 consists of 12 residues. Germline-derived CDR1 and CDR2 are SEHNR and FQNEAQ (reference sequence). In DNA form, the CDR3 reads TGTGCCAGCAGCTCACTAACAGGGGAAGCTTTCTTT. Amino acids: CASSSLTGEAFF. The full variable domain, its missing parts supplied by reference TRBV7-9 and TRBJ1-1, is DTGVSQNPRHKITKRGQNVTFRCDPISEHNRLYWYRQTLGQGPEFLTYFQNEAQLEKSRLLSDRFSAERPKGSFSTLEIQRTEQGDSAMYLCASSSLTGEAFFGQGTRLTVV.